Each of the 8 T cell receptor beta chains below was sequenced from the same sample in a study of response to subunit inactivated influenza vaccine (dated by TCRdb to the late 2010s). Library preparation was by RT-PCR. Sequenced using an Illumina HiSeq 2500. TCRdb handled the public reads itself, with Q25 trimming in fastp and clone calling in MiXCR, and kept productive beta chains. Every distinct CDR3 protein forms one entry, paired with its most common genes and DNA. The sample table lists about 580,000 distinct CDR3 sequences, approximately 14% of them with a count of one. Of the sample, over 8.5% falls within the top ten clones. The specimen comprised PBMCs from blood, sampled 12 days after vaccination. The receptors shown here come from a man aged 50 or older who received an inactivated influenza vaccine. Donor details come from another sample of the same person, matched by shared clones.

In its sample, this clonotype was seen a few times. The genes are TRBV12-3 or TRBV12-4 and TRBJ2-6; maybe TRBD2 (5 bases). Trimming pared 10 bases from V and 1 base from J, leaving 11 bases between. This CDR3 spans 14 amino acids. This CDR3 is CATRGGSGANVLTF. In nucleotides, the CDR3 is TGTGCCACCCGCGGCGGGTCTGGGGCCAACGTCCTGACTTTC.

This clonotype appeared a few times. The chain recombines TRBV20-1 with TRBJ2-7, with D unclear. The CDR3 runs 11 residues. Germline CDR1 and CDR2: DFQATT and SNEGSKA (reference sequence). Trimming removed 3 bases at V and 6 bases at J, with 9 bases between. The CDR3 DNA reads as TGCAGTGCTAGGGCGGCGCGCGAGCAGTACTTC. Its protein product is CSARAAREQYF.

The chain couples TRBV12-3 or TRBV12-4 to TRBJ2-1; no clear D gene. This CDR3 spans 15 amino acids. Trimming stripped 3 bases from V and 4 bases from J, with 13 bases between. The CDR3, as DNA: TGTGCCAGCAGTTTGGCGGCTAGGCCTTACAATGAGCAGTTCTTC. Translated: CASSLAARPYNEQFF.

This clonotype was seen only a few times. The chain has TRBV11-2 and TRBJ1-1, with a possible D match to TRBD1 (6 bases). The CDR3 is 17 amino acids. Per the germline V gene, CDR1 is SGHAT and CDR2 is FQNNGV. Trimming took off 5 bases at V and 0 bases at J, with 19 bases between the two ends. Here the CDR3 reads CASSTGQFLGVNTEAFF. Here the CDR3 DNA reads TGTGCCAGCAGCACAGGACAGTTTTTGGGGGTGAACACTGAAGCTTTCTTT.

This clonotype was observed a few times. This chain connects TRBV28 to TRBJ2-1; tentative D call: TRBD2 (7 bases). The germline gives CDR1 MDHEN, CDR2 SYDVKM. V dropped 2 bases and J dropped 0 bases, with 11 bases sitting between them. This CDR3 comprises 16 residues. The CDR3 here is CASSLGGAGSYNEQFF. CDR3 in DNA: TGTGCCAGCAGTTTAGGGGGGGCCGGCTCCTACAATGAGCAGTTCTTC.

This clonotype was found a few times. The chain has TRBV2 and TRBJ2-7, with 9 bases aligning to TRBD1. Germline CDR1 reads SNHLY; CDR2 reads FYNNEI. Trimming removed 7 bases from V and 5 bases from J; junction bases left unmatched: 3. The CDR3 has 12 amino acids. The CDR3 protein is CASNGQGNEQYF. The DNA for the CDR3 is TGTGCCAGCAATGGACAGGGGAACGAGCAGTACTTC.

This clonotype has only a few counts. The V call is TRBV11-2, the J call TRBJ2-2; tentatively, D is TRBD1 (6 bases). This CDR3 region has 15 residues. Germline V gives CDR1 SGHAT, CDR2 FQNNGV. The V end was cut by 5 bases, the J end by 4 bases, with 14 bases between. The CDR3 sequence: CASSQDRFPTGELFF. The CDR3 nucleotides are TGTGCCAGCAGCCAAGACAGGTTTCCCACCGGGGAGCTGTTTTTT. Combining the CDR3 with reference TRBV11-2 and TRBJ2-2 gives the whole variable domain EAGVAQSPRYKIIEKRQSVAFWCNPISGHATLYWYQQILGQGPKLLIQFQNNGVVDDSQLPKDRFSAERLKGVDSTLKIQPAKLEDSAVYLCASSQDRFPTGELFFGEGSRLTVL.

This clonotype showed up many times. This sequence joins TRBV7-2 and TRBJ2-1; 9 nucleotides match TRBD2. V lost 1 base, J lost 8 bases, and 9 bases stayed unmatched. The germline V gene has CDR1 SGHTA and CDR2 FQGNSA. The CDR3 runs to 16 residues. CDR3 in amino acids: CASSLGLAGLLDEQFF. Written as DNA, the CDR3 is TGTGCCAGCAGCTTAGGGCTAGCGGGACTTCTCGATGAGCAGTTCTTC.